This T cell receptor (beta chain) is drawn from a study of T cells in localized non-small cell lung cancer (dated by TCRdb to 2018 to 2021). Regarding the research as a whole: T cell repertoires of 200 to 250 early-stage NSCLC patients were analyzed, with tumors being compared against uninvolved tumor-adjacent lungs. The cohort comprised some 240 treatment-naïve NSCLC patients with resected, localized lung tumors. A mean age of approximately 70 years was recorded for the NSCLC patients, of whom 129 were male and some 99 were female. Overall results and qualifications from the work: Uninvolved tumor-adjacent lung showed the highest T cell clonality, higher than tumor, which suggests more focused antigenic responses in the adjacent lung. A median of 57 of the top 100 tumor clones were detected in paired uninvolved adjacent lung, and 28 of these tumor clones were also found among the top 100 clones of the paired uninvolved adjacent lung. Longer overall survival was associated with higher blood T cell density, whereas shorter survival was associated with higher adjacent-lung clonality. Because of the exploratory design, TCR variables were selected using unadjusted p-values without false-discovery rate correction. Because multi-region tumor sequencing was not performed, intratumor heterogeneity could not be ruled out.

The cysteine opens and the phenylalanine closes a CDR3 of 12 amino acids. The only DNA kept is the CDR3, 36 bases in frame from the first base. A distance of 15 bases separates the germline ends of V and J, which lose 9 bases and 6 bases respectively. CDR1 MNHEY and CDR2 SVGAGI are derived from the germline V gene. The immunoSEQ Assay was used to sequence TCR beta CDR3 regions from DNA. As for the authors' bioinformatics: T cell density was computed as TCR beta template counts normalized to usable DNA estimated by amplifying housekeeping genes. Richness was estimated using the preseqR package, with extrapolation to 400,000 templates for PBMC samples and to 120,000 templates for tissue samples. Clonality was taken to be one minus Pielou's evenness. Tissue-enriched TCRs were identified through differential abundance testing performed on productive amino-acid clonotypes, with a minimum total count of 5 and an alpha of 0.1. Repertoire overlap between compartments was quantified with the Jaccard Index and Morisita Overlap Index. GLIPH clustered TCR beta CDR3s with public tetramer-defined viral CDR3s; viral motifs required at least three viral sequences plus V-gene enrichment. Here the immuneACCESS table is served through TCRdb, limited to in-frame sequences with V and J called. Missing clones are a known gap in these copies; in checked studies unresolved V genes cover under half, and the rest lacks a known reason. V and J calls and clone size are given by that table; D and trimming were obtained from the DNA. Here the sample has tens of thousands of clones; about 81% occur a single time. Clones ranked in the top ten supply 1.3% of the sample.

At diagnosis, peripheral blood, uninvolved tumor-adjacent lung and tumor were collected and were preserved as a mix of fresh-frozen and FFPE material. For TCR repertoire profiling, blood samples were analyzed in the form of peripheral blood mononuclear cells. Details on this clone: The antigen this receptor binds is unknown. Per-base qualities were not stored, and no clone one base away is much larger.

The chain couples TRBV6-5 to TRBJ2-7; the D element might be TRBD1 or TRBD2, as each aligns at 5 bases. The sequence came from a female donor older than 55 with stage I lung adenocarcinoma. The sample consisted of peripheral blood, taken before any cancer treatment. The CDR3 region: CASRGAGVEQYF. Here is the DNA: TGTGCCAGTAGGGGAGCTGGGGTCGAGCAGTACTTC.